These T cell receptor beta chains were read from a single sample in a study of memory CD4+ T cells and cytomegalovirus serostatus. Profiled with immunoSEQ multiplex PCR; TCRdb holds only in-frame clones, not every one. There are approximately 46,000 clones in the sample; 70% to 80% occur only once, and around 1.1% lies in the top ten. Sequenced: memory CD4+ T cells from blood. The receptors originated from an adult in good health and CMV-seronegative. Each CDR3 is given with its conserved first and last residue. D genes are given only for firm matches.

. TRBJ1-1 TRBV7-8 CASSPTARSAGSQTEAFF
TRBD1 TRBJ1-2 TRBV7-9 CASSLGDRVRYTF
. TRBJ1-5 TRBV2 CASTERTERPQHF
TRBD2 TRBJ2-1 TRBV7-8 CASRPQGLPNSGGNNEQFF
TRBD1 TRBJ1-1 TRBV9 CASRGDRGLTEAFF
. TRBJ1-2 TRBV19 CASTLGQIYGYTF
TRBD2 TRBJ2-1 TRBV6-6 CASSSSGGWGNEQFF
TRBD2 TRBJ2-1 TRBV5-1 CASSLGLAGRSSYNEQFF
TRBD1 TRBJ1-5 TRBV9 CASSDLLRGRKGSNQPQHF
. TRBJ2-1 TRBV11-2 CASTGLGSSYNEQFF
. TRBJ1-2 TRBV4-2 CASSQIEGALGGYTF
. TRBJ1-4 TRBV5-4 CASSFSTAGLNEKLFF
. TRBJ1-2 TRBV5-6 CASSLWGFYGYTF